Listed here is a single T cell receptor (beta chain). The sample holds many counts of this clone. No antigen is known for it. No much larger clone exists at a distance of one base, and base qualities are not known. The sample originates from a study of beta chain features in type 1 diabetes (dated by TCRdb to 2016 to 2019). Regarding the research as a whole: No differences in mean age, gender distribution, total cell number or subset yield were found between patients and healthy donors. A total of 100 million to 140 million sorted cells were examined across all samples, and the number of cells per subset was strongly correlated with RNA yield. In the study, TCRB repertoires of sorted circulating CD4+ T cell subsets from recently diagnosed type 1 diabetes patients were compared with those of matched healthy donors. Regulatory and stem cell-like memory subsets were isolated from only 8 patients and 8 healthy donors, whereas naive and central memory subsets came from all 28 donors. Broad study findings and their caveats: Because small numbers of individuals were included in the HLA sub-analyses, any influence of HLA type on TCRB rearrangement was left unresolved. Because cDNA was sequenced instead of genomic DNA, activated cells with high expression could be over-represented, although the groups did not differ in activation or CD3 levels. In all four CD4+ subsets, TCRB CDR3 length was moderately but significantly shorter in type 1 diabetes patients. Naive, central memory and regulatory TCRB repertoires appeared to be more similar among patients than among healthy donors. Shorter templates might have been favored by PCR, but patient and control samples were amplified and corrected together, so both groups would have been affected equally by any skew. Patients with type 1 diabetes made fewer insertions and deleted more nucleotides at VDJ recombination sites, implying thymic rearrangement abnormalities.

All of the isolated RNA was reverse transcribed with the High Capacity cDNA Reverse Transcription Kit, so expressed TCRB transcripts were sequenced. Naive, central memory and regulatory T cell samples underwent deep immunoSEQ sequencing, averaging about 3.57 million total reads per sample. Sorted cells were lysed in RLT buffer, and RNA was extracted using DNase-treated RNeasy Micro or Mini kits according to cell number. To prevent cross-contamination, every cell subset was processed on its own, while patient and healthy donor samples were processed together. The immunoSEQ multiplex PCR was used to amplify TCRB sequences from cDNA, yielding 87-bp fragments that span the CDR3 region. Sequencing of the amplicons was performed on the Illumina HiSeq platform. The source study handled its data this way. PCR bias was computationally corrected using synthetic template baselines, reads within Hamming distance 2 were collapsed, and singletons that could not be merged were discarded. By aligning reads against IMGT, V, D and J genes, CDR3 length, and insertions or deletions at six rearrangement sites were assigned. Clonotype counts were normalized to sorted cell number within each subset before computing true diversity and Gini coefficients with the tcR R package. The overlap coefficient, calculated on TCRB nucleotide sequences, was used to quantify repertoire sharing. Out-of-frame TCRB sequences from naive cells were analyzed as a proxy for the pre-selection repertoire. TCRdb retrieved this table from immuneACCESS and kept in-frame rearrangements only. Not all clones are present; in checked studies, unresolved V genes account for under half, and no reason is known for the remainder. For V, J and clone size, that table is used; D and trimming come from the DNA. The sample table contains just under 150,000 clones; only one count was recorded for about 10% of them. Roughly 1.3% of the sample belongs to the ten largest clones.

The CDR3 numbers 14 residues from cysteine through phenylalanine. Only the CDR3 DNA stays, 42 bases, in frame from base 1. V trim: 7 bases; J trim: 4 bases; unmatched bases: 9. CDR1 and CDR2 are read off the germline V gene as SQVTM and ANQGSEA. Each donor gave one peripheral blood draw, approximately 110 mL on average, collected into heparinised tubes. A BD FACSAria II and a panel including CD45RO, CCR7, CD25, CD127, CD95 and CD27 were used to sort naive, central memory, regulatory and stem cell-like memory CD4+ T cells. A purity above 95% was achieved for all sorted populations. PBMCs were isolated immediately by Lymphoprep density gradient centrifugation and stained directly without culture. So that batch effects would be minimized, each experiment stained and sorted samples in pairs, pairing one healthy donor with one patient.

The sequence came from a man aged 18-30 years in good health. The sequence links TRBV29-1 to TRBJ2-2; 7 middle bases align to TRBD2. The sequenced sample consisted of naive CD4+ T cells from blood. Interpreted using the paper, the cell subset or site label stands for: true naive CD4+ T cells. The DNA sequence is as follows: TGCAGCGCCGAGGGCGGGAGACCCACCGGGGAGCTGTTTTTT. It translates to CSAEGGRPTGELFF.